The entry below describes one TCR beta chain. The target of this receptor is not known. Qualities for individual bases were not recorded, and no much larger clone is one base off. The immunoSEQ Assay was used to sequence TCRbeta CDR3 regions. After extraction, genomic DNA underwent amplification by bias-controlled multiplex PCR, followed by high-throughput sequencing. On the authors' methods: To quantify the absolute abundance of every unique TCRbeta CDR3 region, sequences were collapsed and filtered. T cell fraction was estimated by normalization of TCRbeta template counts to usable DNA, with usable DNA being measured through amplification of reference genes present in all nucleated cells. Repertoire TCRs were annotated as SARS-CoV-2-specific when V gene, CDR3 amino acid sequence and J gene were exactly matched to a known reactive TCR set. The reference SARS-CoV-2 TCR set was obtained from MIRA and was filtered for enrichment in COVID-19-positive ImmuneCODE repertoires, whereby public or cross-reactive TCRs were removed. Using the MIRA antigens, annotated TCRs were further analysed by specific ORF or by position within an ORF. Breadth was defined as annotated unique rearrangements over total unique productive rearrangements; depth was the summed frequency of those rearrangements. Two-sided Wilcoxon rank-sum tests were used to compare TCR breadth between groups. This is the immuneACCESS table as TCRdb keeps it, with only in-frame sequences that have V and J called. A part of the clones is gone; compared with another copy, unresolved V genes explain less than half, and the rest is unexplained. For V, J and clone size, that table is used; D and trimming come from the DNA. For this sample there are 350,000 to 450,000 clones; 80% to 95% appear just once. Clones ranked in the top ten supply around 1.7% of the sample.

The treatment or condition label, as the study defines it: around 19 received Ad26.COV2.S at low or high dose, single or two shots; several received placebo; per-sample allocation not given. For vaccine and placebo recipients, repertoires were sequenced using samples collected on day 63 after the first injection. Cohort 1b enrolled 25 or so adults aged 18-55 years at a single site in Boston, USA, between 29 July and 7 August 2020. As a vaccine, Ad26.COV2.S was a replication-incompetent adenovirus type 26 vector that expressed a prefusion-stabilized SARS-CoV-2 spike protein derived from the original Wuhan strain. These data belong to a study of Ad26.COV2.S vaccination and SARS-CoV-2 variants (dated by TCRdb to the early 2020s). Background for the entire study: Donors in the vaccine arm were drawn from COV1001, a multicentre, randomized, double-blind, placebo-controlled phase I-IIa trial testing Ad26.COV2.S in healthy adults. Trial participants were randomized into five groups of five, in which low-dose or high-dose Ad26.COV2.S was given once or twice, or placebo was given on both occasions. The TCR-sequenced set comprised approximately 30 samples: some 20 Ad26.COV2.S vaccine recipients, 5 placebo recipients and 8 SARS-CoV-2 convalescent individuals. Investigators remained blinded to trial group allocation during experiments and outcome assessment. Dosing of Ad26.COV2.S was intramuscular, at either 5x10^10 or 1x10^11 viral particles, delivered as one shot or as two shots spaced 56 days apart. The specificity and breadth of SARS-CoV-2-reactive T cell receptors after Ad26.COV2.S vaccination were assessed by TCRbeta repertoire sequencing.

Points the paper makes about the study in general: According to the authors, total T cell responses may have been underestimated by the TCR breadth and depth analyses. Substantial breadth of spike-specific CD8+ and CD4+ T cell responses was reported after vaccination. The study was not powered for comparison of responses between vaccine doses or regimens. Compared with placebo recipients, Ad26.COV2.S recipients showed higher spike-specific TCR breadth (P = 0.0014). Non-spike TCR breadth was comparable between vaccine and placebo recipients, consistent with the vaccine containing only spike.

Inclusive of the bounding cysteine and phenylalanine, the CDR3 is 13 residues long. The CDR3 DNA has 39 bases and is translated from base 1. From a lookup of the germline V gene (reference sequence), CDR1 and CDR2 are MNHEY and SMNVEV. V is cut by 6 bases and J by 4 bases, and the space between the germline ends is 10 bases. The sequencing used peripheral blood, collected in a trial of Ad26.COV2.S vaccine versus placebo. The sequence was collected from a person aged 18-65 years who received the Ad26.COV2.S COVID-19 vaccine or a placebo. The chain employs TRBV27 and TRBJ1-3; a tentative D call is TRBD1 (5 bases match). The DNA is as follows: TGTGCCAGCAGCTGGGACTCCGGAAACACCATATATTTT. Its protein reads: CASSWDSGNTIYF.